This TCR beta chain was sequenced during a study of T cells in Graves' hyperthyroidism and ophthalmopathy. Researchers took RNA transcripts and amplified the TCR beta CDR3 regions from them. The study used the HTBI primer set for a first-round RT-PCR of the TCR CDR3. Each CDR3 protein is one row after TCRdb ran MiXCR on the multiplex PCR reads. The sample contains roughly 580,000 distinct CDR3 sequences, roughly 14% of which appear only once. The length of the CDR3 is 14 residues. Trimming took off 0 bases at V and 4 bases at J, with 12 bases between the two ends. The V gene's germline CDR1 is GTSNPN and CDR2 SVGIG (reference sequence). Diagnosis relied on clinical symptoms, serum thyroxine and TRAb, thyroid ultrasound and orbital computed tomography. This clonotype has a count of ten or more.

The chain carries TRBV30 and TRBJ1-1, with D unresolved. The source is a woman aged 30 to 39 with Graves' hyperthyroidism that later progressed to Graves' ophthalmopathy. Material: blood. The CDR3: CAWSVRSNFTEAFF. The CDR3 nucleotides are TGTGCCTGGAGTGTGAGGTCAAACTTCACTGAAGCTTTCTTT.